The 13 T cell receptor beta chains listed next were all sequenced from one sample in a study of Tregs in tolerant kidney transplant recipients. Mixed chimerism was transient after nonmyeloablative marrow transplants from related graft donors. The protocol was immunoSEQ multiplex PCR, while the TCRdb copy is restricted to in-frame clones and leaves out a portion. The sample shows tens of thousands of clones, 80% to 95% of them seen only once. The material was CD4+ T cells from blood (PBMCs), obtained 12 months after the transplant. These receptors were obtained from a human patient who received a combined kidney and bone marrow transplant. Some T cells may originate from the graft donor.

This clone was detected once. The gene calls are TRBV7-3 and TRBJ1-2, with TRBD1 as a possible D gene (5 bases). Trimming cost V 5 bases and J 2 bases, with 15 bases left between them. This CDR3 is 15 amino acids long. The germline V gene has CDR1 SGHTA and CDR2 FQGTGA. The CDR3 region is CASSENGGANYGYTF. The CDR3 DNA is TGTGCCAGCAGCGAGAATGGAGGGGCGAACTATGGCTACACCTTC.

The chain has TRBV19 and TRBJ2-1, with 9 bases fitting TRBD1. There are 20 residues in the CDR3. CDR1 LNHDA and CDR2 SQIVND come from the germline V gene (reference sequence). V lost 0 bases to trimming and J lost 5 bases; unmatched junction nucleotides: 17. CDR3 DNA: TGTGCCAGTAGTATAGACCCGGGACAGGGAACCCCCGGATTCCACAATGAGCAGTTCTTC. Translated, it gives CASSIDPGQGTPGFHNEQFF.

The chain combines TRBV6-1 with TRBJ2-3; tentatively, D is TRBD2 (7 bases). CDR1 is MNHNS, CDR2 SASEGT, per germline. CDR3 length equals 14 residues. Trimming removed 7 bases at V and 12 bases at J, with 23 bases between. The CDR3 spells CASNPVGGRAFQYF. CDR3 nucleotide sequence: TGTGCCAGCAACCCAGTGGGGGGGCGAGCATTCCAGTATTTT.

The J gene is TRBJ2-7, the V gene TRBV5-1; maybe TRBD2 (5 bases). The germline V gene encodes CDR1 SGHRS and CDR2 YFSETQ. Trimming pared 0 bases from V and 0 bases from J, leaving 13 bases between. CDR3 size: 16 residues. This CDR3 is CASSLEYVGSSYEQYF. The DNA for the CDR3 is TGCGCCAGCAGCTTGGAGTATGTGGGGAGCTCCTACGAGCAGTACTTC.

This rearrangement joins TRBV19 to TRBJ2-7; 9 nucleotides agree with TRBD1. CDR1 LNHDA and CDR2 SQIVND come from the germline V gene (reference sequence). J lost 6 bases, V lost 5 bases, and 5 bases had no gene match. The CDR3 is 13 amino acids. The CDR3 spells CASSGTGRGEQYF. For the CDR3, the DNA is TGTGCCAGTAGTGGGACAGGGAGGGGCGAGCAGTACTTC. The complete variable domain, with remaining parts taken from reference TRBV19 and TRBJ2-7, reads DGGITQSPKYLFRKEGQNVTLSCEQNLNHDAMYWYRQDPGQGLRLIYYSQIVNDFQKGDIAEGYSVSREKKESFPLTVTSAQKNPTAFYLCASSGTGRGEQYFGPGTRLTVT.

The V and J genes are TRBV7-2 and TRBJ2-5, with 12 bases lining up with TRBD1. The DNA end favors TRBJ2-7, so the J call may be wrong. From germline, CDR1 is SGHTA and CDR2 FQGNSA. The CDR3 runs 15 residues. The CDR3: CASIPGGTGGNEQYF. CDR3 bases: TGTGCCAGCATCCCCGGCGGGACAGGGGGCAACGAGCAGTACTTC.

This chain connects TRBV7-3 to TRBJ2-3; unclear D gene. Between the trimmed V and J ends, which lost 2 bases and 2 bases, there was a span of 14 bases. The length of the CDR3 is 16 residues. Germline V gives CDR1 SGHTA, CDR2 FQGTGA. The CDR3 DNA reads TGTGCCAGCAGCTTATTTATGGCCGACAACACAGATACGCAGTATTTT. Translation: CASSLFMADNTDTQYF.

The chain carries TRBV6-6 and TRBJ2-5; D call uncertain. Deletions cut 6 bases from V and 7 bases from J, with 18 bases between. CDR3 length equals 14 residues. Per germline, CDR1 MNHNY and CDR2 SVGAGI (reference sequence). The CDR3 coding sequence is TGTGCCAGCAGGCCGACGCTAGACCTTTGGACCCAGTACTTC. This codes for CASRPTLDLWTQYF.

The chain joins TRBV7-9 to TRBJ2-1; TRBD1 might be the D (6 bases). The germline V gene encodes CDR1 SEHNR and CDR2 FQNEAQ (reference sequence). Deletions cut 5 bases from V and 8 bases from J, with 10 bases between. CDR3 size: 12 residues. DNA for the CDR3: TGTGCCAGCAGCCGGACAGTCGATGAGCAGTTCTTC. It specifies CASSRTVDEQFF.

The chain links TRBV29-1 to TRBJ1-2; a possible D gene is TRBD1 (5 bases). The V and J ends lost 5 bases and 8 bases respectively, with 15 bases between them. The CDR3 is 12 amino acids. Germline-derived CDR1 and CDR2 are SQVTM and ANQGSEA. CDR3 amino acids: CSVQGWVGGYTF. The DNA for the CDR3 is TGCAGCGTTCAGGGATGGGTCGGGGGCTACACCTTC. Complete variable domain (other parts from reference TRBV29-1 and TRBJ1-2): SAVISQKPSRDICQRGTSLTIQCQVDSQVTMMFWYRQQPGQSLTLIATANQGSEATYESGFVIDKFPISRPNLTFSTLTVSNMSPEDSSIYLCSVQGWVGGYTFGSGTRLTVV.

The J gene is TRBJ2-4, the V gene TRBV10-3; possibly TRBD1 for D (5 bases). Trimming cost V 0 bases and J 4 bases, with 13 bases left between them. Per germline, CDR1 ENHRY and CDR2 SYGVKD. The CDR3 runs 16 residues. The CDR3 spells CAISESSRVEKNIQYF. The CDR3 DNA is TGTGCCATCAGTGAGTCGAGCAGGGTGGAGAAAAACATTCAGTACTTC.

This chain uses TRBV19 with TRBJ2-3; the D is unclear. CDR1 is LNHDA and CDR2 is SQIVND in the germline V gene (reference sequence). The V end lost 3 bases, the J end lost 0 bases, and 10 bases lay between the germline ends. The CDR3 extends over 15 amino acids. The CDR3 nucleotides read TGTGCCAGTAGTATCCGGCGGATAAGCACAGATACGCAGTATTTT. Amino acid sequence: CASSIRRISTDTQYF.

The chain employs TRBV27 and TRBJ2-7; TRBD2 agrees at 9 bases. The V segment lost 5 bases and the J segment 4 bases; nucleotides outside the gene matches: 6. Germline CDR1 and CDR2: MNHEY and SMNVEV (reference sequence). CDR3 size: 14 residues. The CDR3 protein is CASSIAGEGYEQYF. The CDR3 DNA follows: TGTGCCAGCAGTATAGCGGGAGAAGGTTACGAGCAGTACTTC.